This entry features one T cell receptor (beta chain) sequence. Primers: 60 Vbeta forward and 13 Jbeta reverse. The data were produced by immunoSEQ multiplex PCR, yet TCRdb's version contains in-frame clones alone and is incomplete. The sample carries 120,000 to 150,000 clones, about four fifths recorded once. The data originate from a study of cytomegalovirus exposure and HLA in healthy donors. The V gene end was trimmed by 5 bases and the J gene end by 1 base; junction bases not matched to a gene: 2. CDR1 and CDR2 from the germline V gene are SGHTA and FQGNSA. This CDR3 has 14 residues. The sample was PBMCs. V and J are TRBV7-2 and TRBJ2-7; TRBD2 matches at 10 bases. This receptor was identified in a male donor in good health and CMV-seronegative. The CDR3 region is CASSRTSGSYEQYF. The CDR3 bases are TGTGCCAGCAGCAGGACTAGCGGATCCTACGAGCAGTACTTC. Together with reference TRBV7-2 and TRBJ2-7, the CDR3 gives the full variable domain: GAGVSQSPSNKVTEKGKDVELRCDPISGHTALYWYRQSLGQGLEFLIYFQGNSAPDKSGLPSDRFSAERTGGSVSTLTIQRTQQEDSAVYLCASSRTSGSYEQYFGPGTRLTVT.